This T cell receptor (beta chain) was captured in a study of OX40 agonist ivuxolimab in advanced cancers. Turning to the study itself: Three individuals attained partial responses, comprising one hepatocellular carcinoma case and two cutaneous melanoma cases. Overall study findings and caveats: More expanded clones were seen, on average, in CD8+ T cells than in CD4+. Low clonal expansion, among the lowest seen, marked partial responders at 0.1-3.0 mg/kg.

Sequenced by immunoSEQ multiplex PCR; TCRdb stores in-frame clones only, minus some. The sample carries 100,000 or so clones, about 86% recorded once. Exclusion applied to patients with autoimmune disease history or systemic immunosuppression. Comment on this clone: What it binds is not known.

Germline V gene data show CDR1 as SGHTA and CDR2 as FQGNSA. The CDR3 is 17 amino acids. Trimming stripped 2 bases from V and 4 bases from J, with 15 bases between. The V call is TRBV7-2, the J call TRBJ2-6, with D hard to call. The material sequenced was CD4+ or CD8+ T cells sorted from blood, taken in a trial of the OX40 agonist ivuxolimab. The TCR comes from an adult with an advanced solid tumor such as melanoma, head and neck, liver or kidney cancer. The CDR3 DNA is TGTGCCAGCAGCTTATCGCAGGTGACGAGAGGGGCCAACGTCCTGACTTTC. It is translated as CASSLSQVTRGANVLTF.